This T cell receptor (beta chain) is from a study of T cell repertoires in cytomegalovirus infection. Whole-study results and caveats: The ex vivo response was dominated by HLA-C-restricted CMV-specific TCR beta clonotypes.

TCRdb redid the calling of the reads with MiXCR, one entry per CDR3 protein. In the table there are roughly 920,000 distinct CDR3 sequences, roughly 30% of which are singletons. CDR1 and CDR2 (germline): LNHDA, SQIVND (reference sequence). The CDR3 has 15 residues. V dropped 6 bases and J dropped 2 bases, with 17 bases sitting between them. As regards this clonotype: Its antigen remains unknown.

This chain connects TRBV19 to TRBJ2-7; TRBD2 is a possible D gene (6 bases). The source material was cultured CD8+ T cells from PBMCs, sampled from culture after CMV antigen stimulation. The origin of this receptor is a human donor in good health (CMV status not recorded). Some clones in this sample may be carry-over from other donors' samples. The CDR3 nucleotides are TGTGCCAGTAGCCTCTCAACGCGGGGCACCTACGAGCAGTACTTC. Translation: CASSLSTRGTYEQYF.